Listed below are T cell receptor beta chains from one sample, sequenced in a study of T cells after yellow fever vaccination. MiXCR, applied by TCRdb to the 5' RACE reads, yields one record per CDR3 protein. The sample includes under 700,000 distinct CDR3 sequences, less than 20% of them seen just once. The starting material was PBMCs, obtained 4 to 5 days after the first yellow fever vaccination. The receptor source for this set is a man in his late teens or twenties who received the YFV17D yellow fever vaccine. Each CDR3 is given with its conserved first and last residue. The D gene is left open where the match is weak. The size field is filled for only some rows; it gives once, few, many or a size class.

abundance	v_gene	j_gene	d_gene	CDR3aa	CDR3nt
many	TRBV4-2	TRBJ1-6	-	CASSQQDPYNSPLHF	TGTGCCAGCAGCCAGCAGGACCCATATAATTCACCCCTCCACTTT
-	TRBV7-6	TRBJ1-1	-	CASSSFGTEAFF	TGTGCCAGCAGCTCCTTCGGCACTGAAGCTTTCTTT
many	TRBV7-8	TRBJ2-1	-	CASSRQSGDEQFF	TGTGCCAGCAGCCGTCAGTCGGGTGATGAGCAGTTCTTC
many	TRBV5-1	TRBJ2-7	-	CASSLPGYEQYF	TGTGCCAGCAGTTTACCCGGCTACGAGCAGTACTTC
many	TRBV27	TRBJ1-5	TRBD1	CASSFTPTGNQPQHF	TGTGCCAGCAGTTTCACGCCGACAGGGAATCAGCCCCAGCATTTT
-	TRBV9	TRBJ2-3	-	CASSVGYHTTDTQYF	TGTGCCAGCAGCGTAGGATATCACACAACAGATACGCAGTATTTT
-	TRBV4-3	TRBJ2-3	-	CASSQAGAYTQYF	TGCGCCAGCAGCCAGGCAGGGGCATATACGCAGTATTTT
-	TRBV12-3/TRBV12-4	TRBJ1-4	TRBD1	CASSPTGGFGEATNEKLFF	TGTGCCAGCAGTCCCACAGGGGGCTTCGGGGAGGCAACTAATGAAAAACTGTTTTTT
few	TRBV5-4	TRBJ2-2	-	CASSLAQKANTGELFF	TGTGCCAGCAGCTTGGCACAGAAGGCGAACACCGGGGAGCTGTTTTTT
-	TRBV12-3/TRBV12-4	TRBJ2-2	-	CASSLTLTGELFF	TGTGCCAGCAGTTTGACCCTCACCGGGGAGCTGTTTTTT
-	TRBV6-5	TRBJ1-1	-	CASSYRDTNTEAFF	TGTGCCAGCAGCTACCGGGACACGAACACTGAAGCTTTCTTT
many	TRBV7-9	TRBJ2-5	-	CASSPQGETQYF	TGTGCCAGCAGCCCACAGGGAGAGACCCAGTACTTC
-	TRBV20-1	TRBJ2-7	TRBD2	CSAGNSGGMSYEQYF	TGCAGTGCTGGAAATAGCGGGGGGATGTCCTACGAGCAGTACTTC
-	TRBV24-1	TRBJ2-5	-	CATSDGGETQYF	TGTGCCACCAGTGATGGGGGGGAGACCCAGTACTTC
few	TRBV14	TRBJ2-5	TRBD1	CASSQDWETGGRETQYF	TGTGCCAGCAGCCAAGATTGGGAGACAGGGGGCCGGGAGACCCAGTACTTC
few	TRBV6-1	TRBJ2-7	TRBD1	CASSPQGANEQYF	TGTGCCAGCAGCCCTCAGGGGGCCAACGAGCAGTACTTC
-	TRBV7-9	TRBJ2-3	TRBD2	CASSFPRTSGPRGTQYF	TGTGCCAGCAGCTTCCCGCGGACTAGCGGGCCGCGAGGAACGCAGTATTTT
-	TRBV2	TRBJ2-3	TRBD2	CASRGGSRDTDTQYF	TGTGCCAGCAGGGGGGGGTCAAGGGACACAGATACGCAGTATTTT
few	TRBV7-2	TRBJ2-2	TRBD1	CASMTYRGKGTGELFF	TGTGCCAGCATGACGTACAGGGGGAAAGGGACCGGGGAGCTGTTTTTT
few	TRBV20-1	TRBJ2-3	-	CSAREAVSNPDTQYF	TGCAGTGCTAGAGAGGCCGTTTCCAACCCAGATACGCAGTATTTT
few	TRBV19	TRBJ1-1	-	CASSIQVNTEAFF	TGTGCCAGTAGTATACAGGTGAACACTGAAGCTTTCTTT
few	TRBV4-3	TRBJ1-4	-	CASSSAGAANEKLFF	TGCGCCAGCAGCTCGGCAGGGGCAGCTAATGAAAAACTGTTTTTT
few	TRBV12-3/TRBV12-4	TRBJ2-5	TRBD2	CASSPISGGLETQYF	TGTGCCAGCAGTCCAATATCGGGGGGGCTGGAGACCCAGTACTTC
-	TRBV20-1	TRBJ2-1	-	CSASPRGAYNEQFF	TGCAGTGCTAGCCCTCGCGGGGCCTACAATGAGCAGTTCTTC
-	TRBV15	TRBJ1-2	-	CATSPGGGIYGYTF	TGTGCCACCAGCCCGGGGGGGGGAATCTATGGCTACACCTTC
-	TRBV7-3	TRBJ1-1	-	CASSLLRGTRMNTEAFF	TGTGCCAGCAGCCTACTTAGAGGGACAAGGATGAACACTGAAGCTTTCTTT
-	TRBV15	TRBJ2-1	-	CATSRRGDNEQFF	TGTGCCACCAGCCGTCGAGGGGACAATGAGCAGTTCTTC
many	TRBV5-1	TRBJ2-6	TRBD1	CASSEGDRSSSGANVLTF	TGCGCCAGCAGCGAAGGGGACAGATCTTCCTCTGGGGCCAACGTCCTGACTTTC
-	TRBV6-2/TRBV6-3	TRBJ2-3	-	CASRGLPTDTQYF	TGTGCCAGCAGGGGACTGCCCACAGATACGCAGTATTTT
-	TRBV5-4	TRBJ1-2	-	CASSSRPTLTINYGYTF	TGTGCCAGCAGCTCGAGACCGACCCTTACGATTAACTATGGCTACACCTTC
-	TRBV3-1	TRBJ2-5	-	CASSQERASETQYF	TGTGCCAGCAGCCAAGAGAGGGCGAGCGAGACCCAGTACTTC
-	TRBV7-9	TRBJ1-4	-	CASSPPVSNEKLFF	TGTGCCAGCAGCCCGCCTGTCTCAAATGAAAAACTGTTTTTT
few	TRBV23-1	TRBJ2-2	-	CANSGSGTGELFF	TGCGCCAACTCAGGCTCGGGCACCGGGGAGCTGTTTTTT
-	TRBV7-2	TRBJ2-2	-	CASSFSSLAGELFF	TGTGCCAGCAGCTTCAGTTCTCTAGCCGGGGAGCTGTTTTTT
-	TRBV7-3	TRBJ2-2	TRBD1	CASSLRDRGLSTGELFF	TGTGCCAGCAGCTTACGGGACAGGGGGCTCTCCACCGGGGAGCTGTTTTTT
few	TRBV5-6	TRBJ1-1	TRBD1	CASSSRQGGEAFF	TGTGCCAGCAGCTCGCGACAGGGTGGTGAAGCTTTCTTT
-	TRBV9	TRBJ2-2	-	CASSAPMGTGELFF	TGTGCCAGCAGCGCACCTATGGGCACCGGGGAGCTGTTTTTT
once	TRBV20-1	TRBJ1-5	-	CSATRSNQPQHF	TGCAGTGCTACCCGAAGCAATCAGCCCCAGCATTTT
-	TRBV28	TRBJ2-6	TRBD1	CASSRGGFLLSGANVLTF	TGTGCCAGCAGTCGAGGGGGCTTTCTGCTGTCTGGGGCCAACGTCCTGACTTTC
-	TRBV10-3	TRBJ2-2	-	CAIRPTGDSGELFF	TGTGCCATCAGGCCTACAGGGGACTCCGGGGAGCTGTTTTTT
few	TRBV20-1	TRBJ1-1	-	CSAGYTMNTEAFF	TGCAGTGCAGGTTATACCATGAACACTGAAGCTTTCTTT
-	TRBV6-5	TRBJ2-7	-	CASSYSLRDSYEQYF	TGTGCCAGCAGTTACTCGTTACGGGACTCCTACGAGCAGTACTTC
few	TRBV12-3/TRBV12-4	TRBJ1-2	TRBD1	CASSPGQGWGYGYTF	TGTGCCAGCAGTCCCGGACAGGGGTGGGGCTATGGCTACACCTTC
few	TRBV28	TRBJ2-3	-	CASSSWDTQYF	TGTGCCAGCAGTTCTTGGGATACGCAGTATTTT
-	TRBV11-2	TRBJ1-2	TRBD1	CASSPLGQEYGYTF	TGTGCCAGCAGCCCCCTCGGACAGGAGTATGGCTACACCTTC
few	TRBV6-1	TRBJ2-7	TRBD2	CASSELAGAPSYEQYF	TGTGCCAGCAGTGAGCTAGCGGGGGCCCCCTCCTACGAGCAGTACTTC
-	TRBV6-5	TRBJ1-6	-	CASSYSSLGNSPLHF	TGTGCCAGCAGTTACTCGAGTCTTGGGAATTCACCCCTCCACTTT
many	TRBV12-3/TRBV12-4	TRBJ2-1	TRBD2	CASSRLAGEDEQFF	TGTGCCAGCAGCCGACTAGCGGGGGAGGATGAGCAGTTCTTC
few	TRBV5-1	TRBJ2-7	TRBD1	CASSFTGESYEQYF	TGCGCCAGCAGCTTTACAGGGGAGTCCTACGAGCAGTACTTC
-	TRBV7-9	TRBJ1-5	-	CASSLNARPQHF	TGTGCCAGCAGCTTAAACGCCCGGCCCCAGCATTTT